This TCR beta chain was obtained from a study of blood T cell repertoires in COVID-19. Study as a whole: Samples came from the United States, Italy and Spain, spanning acute and convalescent COVID-19. PBMCs, B-cell-depleted T cells, or T cells were the source of the cDNA or gDNA that made up the material.

Losses at the gene ends were 1 base for V and 1 base for J; bases not matched to a gene: 11. CDR3 length: 18 residues. From germline, CDR1 is SGHAT and CDR2 FQNNGV. This clone has at least ten counts. Authors' analysis steps: Scientists estimated how many nucleated cells there were by amplifying reference gene primers. TCRdb keeps only in-frame clones here, not all; method: immunoSEQ multiplex PCR. D and trimming were read from the DNA, whereas the V and J calls and clone size are those reported in that table. This table holds around 100,000 clones, approximately 91% found once. The chain is built from TRBV11-2 and TRBJ1-1; 8 bases match TRBD1. Sequenced sample: peripheral blood. This sequence was found in a man aged 55 to 70 with acute or convalescent COVID-19. CDR3 DNA sequence: TGTGCCAGCAGCTTAGTGTTAGGCCAGGGGGCCAAGAACACTGAAGCTTTCTTT. Translation: CASSLVLGQGAKNTEAFF.